This passage covers 24 T cell receptor beta chains from one sample sequenced in a study of CD8+CD57+ T cells in acquired aplastic anemia. Genomic DNA served as template for TCR beta VDJ and CDR3 profiling. From the reads, TCRdb called clonotypes with MiXCR, one entry per CDR3 protein. The data hold fewer than 250,000 distinct CDR3 sequences, with approximately 50% observed a single time. The material sequenced was sorted CD4+, CD8+, or CD8+CD57+ T cells (not recorded which) from PBMCs. The source of these receptors is a human donor in good health, serving as a control.

This clonotype was seen just once. This chain links TRBV10-3 with TRBJ2-3; TRBD2 matches 8 bases. The germline gives CDR1 ENHRY, CDR2 SYGVKD. V was pared by 10 bases and J by 3 bases, with 12 bases of the junction left unmatched. The CDR3 runs to 15 residues. CDR3 DNA sequence: TGTGCCACCATGCGCCCGGGGGGGCGGACAGATACGCAGTATTTT. Encoded protein: CATMRPGGRTDTQYF.

This chain joins TRBV24-1 and TRBJ2-3; D gene ambiguous. The germline CDR1 and CDR2 sequences are KGHDR and SFDVKD. Between the trimmed V and J ends, which lost 5 bases and 4 bases, there was a span of 9 bases. This CDR3 is 13 amino acids long. In nucleotides, the CDR3 is TGTGCCACCAGTGTTTCGCTGTCAGATACGCAGTATTTT. Protein: CATSVSLSDTQYF.

The rearrangement links TRBV29-1 to TRBJ1-2; D unclear. Trimming removed 6 bases from V and 1 base from J, with 15 bases in between. The CDR3 contains 14 residues. Germline CDR1 SQVTM, CDR2 ANQGSEA. In DNA form, the CDR3 reads TGCAGCGTCGAGACTCCGGGGAATAACTATGGCTACACCTTC. The encoded protein is CSVETPGNNYGYTF.

The chain joins TRBV25-1 to TRBJ2-1, with 8 bases matching TRBD2. V shed 4 bases and J 8 bases; nucleotides not matched to a gene: 4. The CDR3 spans 13 residues. Germline CDR1 and CDR2: MGHDK and SYGVNS. The CDR3 coding sequence is TGTGCCAGCAGTGGTCGGGGGGGGGATGAGCAGTTCTTC. Translating gives CASSGRGGDEQFF.

Ten or more counts support this clonotype. The chain couples TRBV6-5 to TRBJ1-1; D not certain. Germline CDR1 reads MNHEY; CDR2 reads SVGAGI. Trimming left V 6 bases short and J 6 bases short, with 14 bases between. This CDR3 contains 13 residues. The CDR3 sequence is CASSFPEAAEAFF. As DNA, the CDR3 is TGTGCCAGCAGCTTCCCAGAAGCCGCTGAAGCTTTCTTT.

At least ten counts were recorded for this clonotype. The rearrangement links TRBV4-1 to TRBJ1-1; D uncertain. The V and J ends lost 0 bases and 8 bases respectively, with 10 bases between them. Per germline, CDR1 MGHRA and CDR2 YSYEKL. The CDR3 spans 13 residues. CDR3 in DNA: TGCGCCAGCAGCCAAGATTGGGGAGAGGAAGCTTTCTTT. This sequence encodes CASSQDWGEEAFF.

This clonotype was counted ten times or more. The gene calls are TRBV7-6 and TRBJ2-1; 9 nucleotides line up with TRBD1. The CDR3 consists of 13 residues. J gave up 9 bases and V 6 bases, and 6 bases lay outside the gene matches. Per germline, CDR1 SGHVS and CDR2 FNYEAQ. CDR3 DNA sequence: TGTGCCAGCAGGAGGACAGGGGAGATTGAGCAGTTCTTC. This gives the protein CASRRTGEIEQFF.

At least ten counts were recorded for this clonotype. The rearrangement joins TRBV19 to TRBJ1-2, with TRBD1 matching 9 bases. Germline V gene sequence: CDR1 LNHDA, CDR2 SQIVND (reference sequence). The CDR3 sequence is 15 residues long. V was clipped by 6 bases and J by 2 bases; unmatched bases: 7. CDR3 region: CASRLEQGANYGYTF. CDR3 sequence (DNA): TGTGCCAGTAGGCTCGAACAGGGGGCGAACTATGGCTACACCTTC.

This rearrangement joins TRBV19 to TRBJ2-1; 8 bases are a match to TRBD1. CDR1 and CDR2 from the germline V gene are LNHDA and SQIVND (reference sequence). CDR3 length: 13 amino acids. Germline trimming cut 11 bases from V and 12 bases from J; bases unmatched to any gene: 15. CDR3 in DNA: TGTGCCTGGAATCGCCAGGGGGCGGTGGGGCAGTTCTTC. Translation gives CAWNRQGAVGQFF.

This clonotype has ten or more counts. The chain joins TRBV6-4 to TRBJ1-2, with 7 bases fitting TRBD1. In germline, CDR1 is MRHNA, CDR2 SNTAGT. The CDR3 loop spans 14 amino acids. The V gene end was trimmed by 6 bases and the J gene end by 8 bases; junction bases not matched to a gene: 12. The CDR3 loop is CASSVGPTGDGYTF. The CDR3 DNA is TGTGCCAGCAGCGTGGGCCCTACAGGGGACGGCTACACCTTC.

This sequence joins TRBV20-1 and TRBJ1-2, with D perhaps TRBD1 (5 bases). The V gene lost 0 bases and the J gene lost 6 bases, with 8 bases spanning the gap. The germline V gene has CDR1 DFQATT and CDR2 SNEGSKA (reference sequence). The CDR3 runs 12 residues. For the CDR3, the DNA is TGCAGTGCTAGAGATGGGGGGGATGGCTACACCTTC. It is translated as CSARDGGDGYTF.

This clonotype was counted at least ten times. The chain links TRBV20-1 to TRBJ1-2; 7 bases are shared with TRBD1. Germline CDR1 reads DFQATT; CDR2 reads SNEGSKA (reference sequence). After removal of 1 base from V and 5 bases from J, the junction contained 7 bases not matched to a gene. There are 14 residues in the CDR3. The CDR3 sequence is CSARGRQGRYGYTF. As DNA, the CDR3 is TGCAGTGCTAGAGGCAGACAGGGTCGATATGGCTACACCTTC.

A remark on this clonotype: A junction boundary mismatches the germline segment, possibly from a read error. The CDR3 region has the DNA TGTGCCAGCAGTTACTCGTATTTCTCCGGGACAGGGGTCTCCTACGAGCGGTACTTC. It encodes CASSYSYFSGTGVSYERYF. The rearrangement joins TRBV6-5 to TRBJ2-7; 10 bases are a match to TRBD1. This CDR3 contains 19 residues. Looked up from germline, CDR1 is MNHEY and CDR2 is SVGAGI.

In the case of this clonotype: A much larger clone sits a single nucleotide away, making a read error possible. The V call is TRBV6-5, the J call TRBJ2-1; the D gene is possibly TRBD1 (6 bases). Trimming took 5 bases from V and 6 from J, leaving 11 bases between them. The CDR3 covers 13 residues. CDR1 MNHEY and CDR2 SVGAGI come from the germline V gene. In nucleotides, the CDR3 is TGTGCCAGCAGTGTACAGGGAAGCAATGAGCAGTTCTTC. Protein sequence: CASSVQGSNEQFF.

As regards this clonotype: A read error may explain this, as a much larger clone is one base away. V and J are TRBV24-1 and TRBJ2-3; D is unclear. Germline assignment: CDR1 KGHDR and CDR2 SFDVKD. This CDR3 spans 13 amino acids. V was cut by 8 bases and J by 0 bases, with 8 bases left in between. The CDR3: CATNSSSTDTQYF. The CDR3 region has the DNA TGTGCCACCAACTCCTCTAGCACAGATACGCAGTATTTT.

V gene TRBV15 combines with J gene TRBJ1-2; TRBD1 matches at 7 bases. V gave up 1 base and J gave up 0 bases; unmatched junction bases: 14. Per germline, CDR1 LNHNV and CDR2 YYDKDF (reference sequence). The CDR3 is 19 residues long. In DNA form, the CDR3 reads TGTGCCACCAGCAGAGGGGGGGTGACAGGGTATGGGACTAACTATGGCTACACCTTC. Translation gives CATSRGGVTGYGTNYGYTF.

The chain combines TRBV5-6 with TRBJ2-5; perhaps D is TRBD1 or TRBD2 (6 bases each). The V and J ends lost 1 base and 7 bases respectively, with 11 bases between them. The germline gives CDR1 SGHDT, CDR2 YYEEEE. This CDR3 region has 13 residues. CDR3 residues: CASSLTGAATQYF. DNA of the CDR3: TGTGCCAGCAGCTTGACGGGGGCGGCGACCCAGTACTTC. The entire variable domain, with the rest obtained from reference TRBV5-6 and TRBJ2-5, is as follows: DAGVTQSPTHLIKTRGQQVTLRCSPKSGHDTVSWYQQALGQGPQFIFQYYEEEERQRGNFPDRFSGHQFPNYSSELNVNALLLGDSALYLCASSLTGAATQYFGPGTRLLVL.

The chain employs TRBV19 and TRBJ2-7; D is undetermined. V lost 1 base to trimming and J lost 3 bases, with 13 bases between them. Germline V gene sequence: CDR1 LNHDA, CDR2 SQIVND (reference sequence). CDR3 length: 15 residues. This CDR3 is CASSIVGGGSYEQYF. In DNA form, the CDR3 reads TGTGCCAGTAGTATAGTCGGCGGCGGTAGCTACGAGCAGTACTTC.

At least ten counts were recorded for this clonotype. The CDR3 loop is CASSQEIGRNTIYF. The CDR3 DNA sequence: TGTGCCAGCAGCCAAGAGATCGGACGAAACACCATATATTTT. V usage is TRBV14 and J usage is TRBJ1-3, with no clear D. This CDR3 has 14 residues. CDR1 is SGHDN and CDR2 is FVKESK in the germline V gene. V lost 0 bases and J lost 5, with 8 bases in between.

In this sample, this clonotype turned up many times. The rearrangement uses TRBV7-3 and TRBJ1-1; D is perhaps TRBD1 (6 bases). The V end lost 5 bases, the J end lost 6 bases, and 13 bases lay between the germline ends. The CDR3 spans 13 residues. Germline V gene sequence: CDR1 SGHTA, CDR2 FQGTGA. The CDR3: CASSRTTGSEAFF. For the CDR3, the DNA is TGTGCCAGCAGCCGGACCACAGGGTCTGAAGCTTTCTTT.

This clonotype occurred a few times. In DNA, the CDR3 is TGTGCCAGCAGTTCGGGACAGGGGCTAAATCAGCCCCAGCATTTT. This gives the protein CASSSGQGLNQPQHF. The V call is TRBV28, the J call TRBJ1-5; 10 positions agree with TRBD1. Germline trimming cut 4 bases from V and 4 bases from J; bases unmatched to any gene: 4. This CDR3 has 15 amino acids. The germline CDR1 and CDR2 sequences are MDHEN and SYDVKM. Combining the CDR3 with reference TRBV28 and TRBJ1-5 gives the whole variable domain DVKVTQSSRYLVKRTGEKVFLECVQDMDHENMFWYRQDPGLGLRLIYFSYDVKMKEKGDIPEGYSVSREKKERFSLILESASTNQTSMYLCASSSGQGLNQPQHFGDGTRLSIL.

The chain uses TRBV10-3 and TRBJ2-3; 9 bases align to TRBD2. The ends lost 3 bases at V and 2 bases at J; junction bases unmatched: 3. The CDR3 covers 15 residues. Germline values: CDR1 ENHRY, CDR2 SYGVKD. CDR3 amino acids: CAISDSSGNTDTQYF. DNA of the CDR3: TGTGCCATCAGTGATTCTAGCGGGAACACAGATACGCAGTATTTT.

The chain has TRBV20-1 and TRBJ1-2; TRBD1 matches 7 bases. Losses at the gene ends were 6 bases for V and 4 bases for J; bases not matched to a gene: 11. The CDR3 runs to 14 residues. CDR1 and CDR2 from the germline V gene are DFQATT and SNEGSKA (reference sequence). The CDR3 spells CSAIRDRLIYGYTF. The CDR3 DNA follows: TGCAGTGCCATACGGGACAGACTAATCTATGGCTACACCTTC.

V usage is TRBV2 and J usage is TRBJ1-1; D unclear. Germline CDR1 SNHLY, CDR2 FYNNEI. Between the trimmed V and J ends, which lost 7 bases and 0 bases, there was a span of 12 bases. This CDR3 region has 14 residues. The DNA of the CDR3 is TGTGCCAGCATGTTTAAGGCTATGAACACTGAAGCTTTCTTT. Protein: CASMFKAMNTEAFF.